This T cell receptor beta chain was observed in a study of blood T cell repertoires in COVID-19. Study-level information: The cDNA or gDNA used as material had been derived from T cells, B-cell-depleted T cells, or PBMCs.

TCRdb keeps only in-frame clones here, not all; method: immunoSEQ multiplex PCR. The sample includes over 140,000 clones, 80% to 85% of them seen just once. Germline CDR1 is SGHNT and CDR2 is YENEEA. V was pared by 0 bases and J by 0 bases, with 12 bases between. This CDR3 has 17 residues. The sample taken for sequencing was peripheral blood. The chain is built from TRBV11-3 and TRBJ1-3; D gene ambiguous. This TCR derives from a woman aged 55-70 years with acute or convalescent COVID-19. CDR3: CASSLEAGSYSGNTIYF. The DNA of the CDR3 is TGTGCCAGCAGCTTAGAGGCGGGTTCGTACTCTGGAAACACCATATATTTT.